This paragraph covers one T cell receptor (beta chain) sequence. Its antigen is undetermined. The protocol was immunoSEQ multiplex PCR, while the TCRdb copy is restricted to in-frame clones and leaves out a portion. Of tens of thousands of clones listed, approximately 92% are singletons. The data were taken from a study of OX40 agonist ivuxolimab in advanced cancers. Study summary: Dose-escalation cases comprised hepatocellular carcinoma, melanoma, renal cell or head and neck cancer.

This CDR3 has 14 residues. Germline trimming cut 4 bases from V and 2 bases from J; bases unmatched to any gene: 4. Germline CDR1 SGHRS, CDR2 YFSETQ. Whole-study results and caveats: In the expanded peripheral T cells, antigen specificity was never determined. Expanded clones were, on average, more numerous among CD8+ T cells than CD4+. At 0.1 to 3.0 mg/kg and by week 6, CD4+ and CD8+ T cells in the blood had expanded clonally.

The source is an adult with an advanced solid tumor such as melanoma, head and neck, liver or kidney cancer. Sequences were derived from CD4+ or CD8+ T cells sorted from blood, sampled in a trial of the OX40 agonist ivuxolimab. The rearrangement uses TRBV5-1 and TRBJ2-5; TRBD2 matches at 8 bases. The CDR3 loop reads CASSRGLDQETQYF. CDR3 nucleotide sequence: TGCGCCAGCAGCAGGGGACTAGATCAAGAGACCCAGTACTTC.